This T cell receptor beta chain was observed in a study of T cells in Graves' hyperthyroidism and ophthalmopathy. Overall study results and limits: Stable hyperthyroidism was told apart from ophthalmopathy by a model built on 13 V-J features. Blood shared most expanded thyroid clonotypes above 0.001.

Amplified TCR beta CDR3 regions came from RNA transcripts. The HTBI primer set served for first-round RT-PCR of the TCR CDR3. TCRdb fed the multiplex PCR reads into MiXCR, producing one record per CDR3 protein. Of a few hundred thousand distinct CDR3 sequences listed, 15% to 19% are singletons. The table lists this clonotype with many counts. The antigen is not known. V lost 0 bases and J lost 2; bases outside the gene matches: 5. The CDR3 extends over 15 amino acids. Germline V gene lookup returns CDR1 SGHRS and CDR2 YFSETQ. The hyperthyroidism patients had all been newly diagnosed, and their disease duration was under 2 months. Their ages ranged from 18 to 65 years. This sample holds PBMCs from approximately 10 ml fresh peripheral blood.

This chain links TRBV5-1 with TRBJ2-7; 7 nucleotides agree with TRBD2. The sample comprised blood. The clonotype was recovered from a woman in her twenties or thirties with Graves' hyperthyroidism. CDR3 in amino acids: CASSLVSGTPYEQYF. The CDR3 nucleotides read TGCGCCAGCAGCTTGGTGAGCGGGACTCCCTACGAGCAGTACTTC.